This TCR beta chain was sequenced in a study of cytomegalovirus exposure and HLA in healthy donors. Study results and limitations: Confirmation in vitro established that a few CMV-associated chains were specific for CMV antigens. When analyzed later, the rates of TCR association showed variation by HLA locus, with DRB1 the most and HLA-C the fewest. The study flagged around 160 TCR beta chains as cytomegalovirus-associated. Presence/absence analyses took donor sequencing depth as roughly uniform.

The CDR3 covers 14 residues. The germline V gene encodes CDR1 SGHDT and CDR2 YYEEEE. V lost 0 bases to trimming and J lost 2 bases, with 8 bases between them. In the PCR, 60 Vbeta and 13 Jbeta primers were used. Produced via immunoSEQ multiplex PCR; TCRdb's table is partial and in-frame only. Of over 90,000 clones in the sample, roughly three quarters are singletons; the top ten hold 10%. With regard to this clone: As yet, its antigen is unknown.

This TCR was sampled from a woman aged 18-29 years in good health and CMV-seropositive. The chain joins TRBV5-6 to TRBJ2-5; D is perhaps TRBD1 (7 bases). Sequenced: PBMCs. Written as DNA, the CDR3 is TGTGCCAGCAGCTTGGCAGGGGGGCAAGAGACCCAGTACTTC. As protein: CASSLAGGQETQYF.